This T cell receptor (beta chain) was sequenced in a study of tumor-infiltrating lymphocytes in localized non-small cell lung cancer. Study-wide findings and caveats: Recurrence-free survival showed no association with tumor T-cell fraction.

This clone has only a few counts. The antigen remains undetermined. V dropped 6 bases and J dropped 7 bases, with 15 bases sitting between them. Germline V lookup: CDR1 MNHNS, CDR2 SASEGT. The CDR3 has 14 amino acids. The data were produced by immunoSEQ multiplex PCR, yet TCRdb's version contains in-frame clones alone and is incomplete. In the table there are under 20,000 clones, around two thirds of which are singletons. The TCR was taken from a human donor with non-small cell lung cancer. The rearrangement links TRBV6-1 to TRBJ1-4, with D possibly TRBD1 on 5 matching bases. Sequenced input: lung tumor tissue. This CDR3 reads CASRPGQGFEKLFF. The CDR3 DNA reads TGTGCCAGCAGACCGGGCCAGGGTTTTGAAAAACTGTTTTTT.